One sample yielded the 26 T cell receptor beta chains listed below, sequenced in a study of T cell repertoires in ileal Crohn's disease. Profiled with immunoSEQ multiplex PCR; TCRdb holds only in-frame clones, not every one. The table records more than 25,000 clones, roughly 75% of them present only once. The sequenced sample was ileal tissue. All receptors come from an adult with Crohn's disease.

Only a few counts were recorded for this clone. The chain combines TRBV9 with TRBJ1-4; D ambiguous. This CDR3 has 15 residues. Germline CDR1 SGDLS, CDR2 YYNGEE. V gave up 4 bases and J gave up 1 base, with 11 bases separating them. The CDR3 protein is CASSPSLQTNEKLFF. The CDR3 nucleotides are TGTGCCAGCAGCCCTAGCCTCCAAACTAATGAAAAACTGTTTTTT.

DNA for the CDR3: TGTGCCAGCAGCGTAGCTTCCGACAGGGGCCGACCTTACTATGGCTACACCTTC. Translating it yields CASSVASDRGRPYYGYTF. The chain has TRBV9 and TRBJ1-2; 8 bases align to TRBD1. The trim removed 0 bases at V and 3 bases at J, leaving 13 bases unmatched. Germline V gene lookup returns CDR1 SGDLS and CDR2 YYNGEE. This CDR3 has 18 residues.

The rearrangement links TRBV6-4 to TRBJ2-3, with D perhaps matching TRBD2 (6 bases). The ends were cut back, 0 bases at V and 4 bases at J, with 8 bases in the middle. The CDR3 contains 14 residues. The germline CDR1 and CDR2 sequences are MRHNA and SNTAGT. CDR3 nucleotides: TGTGCCAGCAGTGACTCTACGGGAGCAGATACGCAGTATTTT. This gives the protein CASSDSTGADTQYF.

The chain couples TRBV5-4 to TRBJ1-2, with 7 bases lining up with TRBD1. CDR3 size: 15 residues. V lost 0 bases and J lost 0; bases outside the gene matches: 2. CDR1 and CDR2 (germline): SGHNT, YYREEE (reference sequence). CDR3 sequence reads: CASSLAGTANYGYTF. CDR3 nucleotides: TGTGCCAGCAGCTTGGCCGGGACAGCTAACTATGGCTACACCTTC.

This CDR3 is CASSLVGGLETQYF. The CDR3 coding sequence is TGTGCCAGTAGCCTGGTGGGGGGTCTAGAGACCCAGTACTTC. This chain joins TRBV19 and TRBJ2-5; weak D call: TRBD2 (6 bases). Germline V gene data show CDR1 as LNHDA and CDR2 as SQIVND (reference sequence). The V gene lost 6 bases and the J gene lost 4 bases, with 15 bases spanning the gap. The length of the CDR3 is 14 residues. Filled out from reference TRBV19 and TRBJ2-5, the complete variable domain reads DGGITQSPKYLFRKEGQNVTLSCEQNLNHDAMYWYRQDPGQGLRLIYYSQIVNDFQKGDIAEGYSVSREKKESFPLTVTSAQKNPTAFYLCASSLVGGLETQYFGPGTRLLVL.

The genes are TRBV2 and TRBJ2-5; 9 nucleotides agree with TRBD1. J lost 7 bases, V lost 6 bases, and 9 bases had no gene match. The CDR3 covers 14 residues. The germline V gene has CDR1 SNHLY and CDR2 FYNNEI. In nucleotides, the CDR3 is TGTGCCAGCAGGGCTTGGACAGGGGAAGGGACCCAGTACTTC. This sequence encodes CASRAWTGEGTQYF. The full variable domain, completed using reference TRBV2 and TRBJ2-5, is EPEVTQTPSHQVTQMGQEVILRCVPISNHLYFYWYRQILGQKVEFLVSFYNNEISEKSEIFDDQFSVERPDGSNFTLKIRSTKLEDSAMYFCASRAWTGEGTQYFGPGTRLLVL.

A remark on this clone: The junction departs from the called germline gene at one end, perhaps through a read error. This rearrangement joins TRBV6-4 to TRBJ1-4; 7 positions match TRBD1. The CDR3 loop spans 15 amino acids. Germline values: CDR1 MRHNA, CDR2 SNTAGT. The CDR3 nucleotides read TGTGCCAGCAGTTACTCGGGACAGCCTAATGAAAAACTGTTTTTT. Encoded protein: CASSYSGQPNEKLFF.

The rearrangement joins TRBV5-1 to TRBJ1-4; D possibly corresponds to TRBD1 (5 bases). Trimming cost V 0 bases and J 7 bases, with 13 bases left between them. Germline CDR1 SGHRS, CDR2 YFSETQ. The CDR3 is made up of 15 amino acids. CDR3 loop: CASSLGVGLGEKLFF. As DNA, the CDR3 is TGCGCCAGCAGCTTGGGAGTGGGGCTTGGTGAAAAACTGTTTTTT.

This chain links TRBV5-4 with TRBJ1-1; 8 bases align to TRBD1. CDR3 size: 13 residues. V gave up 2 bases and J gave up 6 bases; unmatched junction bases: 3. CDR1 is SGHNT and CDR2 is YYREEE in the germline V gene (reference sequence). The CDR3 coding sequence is TGTGCCAGCAGCTTACAGGGGGGGCCTGAAGCTTTCTTT. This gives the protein CASSLQGGPEAFF. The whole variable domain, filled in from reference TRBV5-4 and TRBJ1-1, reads ETGVTQSPTHLIKTRGQQVTLRCSSQSGHNTVSWYQQALGQGPQFIFQYYREEENGRGNFPPRFSGLQFPNYSSELNVNALELDDSALYLCASSLQGGPEAFFGQGTRLTVV.

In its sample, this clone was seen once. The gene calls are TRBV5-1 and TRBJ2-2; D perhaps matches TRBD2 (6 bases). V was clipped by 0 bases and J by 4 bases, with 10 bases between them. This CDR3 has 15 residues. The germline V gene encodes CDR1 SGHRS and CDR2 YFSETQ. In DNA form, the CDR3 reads TGCGCCAGCAGCTTGGACCTAGCGCTCACCGGGGAGCTGTTTTTT. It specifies CASSLDLALTGELFF. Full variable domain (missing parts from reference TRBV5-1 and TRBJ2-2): KAGVTQTPRYLIKTRGQQVTLSCSPISGHRSVSWYQQTPGQGLQFLFEYFSETQRNKGNFPGRFSGRQFSNSRSEMNVSTLELGDSALYLCASSLDLALTGELFFGEGSRLTVL.

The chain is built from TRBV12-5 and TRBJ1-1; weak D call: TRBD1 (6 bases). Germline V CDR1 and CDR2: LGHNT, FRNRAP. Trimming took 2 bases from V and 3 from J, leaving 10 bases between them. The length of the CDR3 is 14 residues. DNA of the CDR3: TGTGCTAGTGGTTTGCAGGGGCGGGACACTGAAGCTTTCTTT. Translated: CASGLQGRDTEAFF.

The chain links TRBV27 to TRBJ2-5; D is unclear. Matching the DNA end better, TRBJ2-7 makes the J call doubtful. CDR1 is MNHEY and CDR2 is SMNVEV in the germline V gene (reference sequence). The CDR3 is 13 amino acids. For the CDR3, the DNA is TGTGCCAGCAGTTCGAACAAACTATACGAGCAGTACTTC. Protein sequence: CASSSNKLYEQYF.

The CDR3 DNA sequence: TGTGCCATGGTGACATCCCCCAGGGAGCCCCAGCATTTT. Its translation is CAMVTSPREPQHF. The chain couples TRBV11-2 to TRBJ1-5, with D possibly being TRBD1 (5 bases). V dropped 10 bases and J dropped 8 bases, with 18 bases sitting between them. Germline V gene data show CDR1 as SGHAT and CDR2 as FQNNGV. The CDR3 totals 13 residues.

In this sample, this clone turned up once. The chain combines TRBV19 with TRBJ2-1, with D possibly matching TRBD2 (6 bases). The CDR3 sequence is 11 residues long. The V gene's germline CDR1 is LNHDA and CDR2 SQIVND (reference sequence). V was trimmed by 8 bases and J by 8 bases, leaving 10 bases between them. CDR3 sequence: CASSGLDEQFF. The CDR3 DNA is TGTGCCAGTTCGGGACTCGATGAGCAGTTCTTC. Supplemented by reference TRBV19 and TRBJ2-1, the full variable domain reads DGGITQSPKYLFRKEGQNVTLSCEQNLNHDAMYWYRQDPGQGLRLIYYSQIVNDFQKGDIAEGYSVSREKKESFPLTVTSAQKNPTAFYLCASSGLDEQFFGPGTRLTVL.

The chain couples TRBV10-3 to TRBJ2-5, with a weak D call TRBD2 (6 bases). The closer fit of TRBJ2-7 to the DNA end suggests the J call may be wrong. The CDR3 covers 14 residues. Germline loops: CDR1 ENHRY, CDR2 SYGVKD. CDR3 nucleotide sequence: TGTGCCATCAGCCCGGACGGGGGAACCTACGAGCAGTACTTC. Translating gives CAISPDGGTYEQYF.

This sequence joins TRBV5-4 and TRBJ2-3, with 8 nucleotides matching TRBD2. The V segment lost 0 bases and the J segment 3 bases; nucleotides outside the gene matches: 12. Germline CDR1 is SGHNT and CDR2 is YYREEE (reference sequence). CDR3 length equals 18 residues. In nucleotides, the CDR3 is TGTGCCAGCAGCTTGGCCCTGTTTGGCGGGGGGAGGACAGATACGCAGTATTTT. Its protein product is CASSLALFGGGRTDTQYF.

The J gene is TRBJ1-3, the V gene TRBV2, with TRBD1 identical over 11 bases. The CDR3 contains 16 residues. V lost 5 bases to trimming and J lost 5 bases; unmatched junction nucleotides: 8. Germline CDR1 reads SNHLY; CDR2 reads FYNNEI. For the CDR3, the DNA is TGTGCCAGCAGTACAGGACAGGGGGCCGGGAGAAACACCATATATTTT. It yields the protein CASSTGQGAGRNTIYF.

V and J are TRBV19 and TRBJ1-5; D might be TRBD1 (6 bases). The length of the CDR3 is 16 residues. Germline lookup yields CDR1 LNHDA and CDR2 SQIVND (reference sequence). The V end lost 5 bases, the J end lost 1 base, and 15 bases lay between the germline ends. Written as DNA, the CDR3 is TGTGCCAGTAGTCCCGGCGTCAGGGGCAGCAATCAGCCCCAGCATTTT. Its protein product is CASSPGVRGSNQPQHF.

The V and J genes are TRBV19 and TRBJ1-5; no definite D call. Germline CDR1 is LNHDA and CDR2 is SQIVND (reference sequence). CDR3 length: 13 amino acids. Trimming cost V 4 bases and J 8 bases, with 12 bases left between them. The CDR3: CASSKRGVEPQHF. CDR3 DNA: TGTGCCAGTAGTAAGCGGGGAGTTGAGCCCCAGCATTTT.

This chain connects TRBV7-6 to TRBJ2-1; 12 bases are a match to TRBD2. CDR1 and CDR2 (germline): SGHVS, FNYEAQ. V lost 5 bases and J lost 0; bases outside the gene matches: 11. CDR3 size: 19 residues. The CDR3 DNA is TGTGCCAGCAGCGCCGCAAAACTAGCGGGGGGTAGCTCCTACAATGAGCAGTTCTTC. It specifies CASSAAKLAGGSSYNEQFF.

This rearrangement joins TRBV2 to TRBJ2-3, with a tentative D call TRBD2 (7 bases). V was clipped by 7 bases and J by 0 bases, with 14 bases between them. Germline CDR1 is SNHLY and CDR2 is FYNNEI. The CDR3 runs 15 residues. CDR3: CASTEGGTSTDTQYF. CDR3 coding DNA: TGTGCCAGCACCGAGGGGGGGACAAGCACAGATACGCAGTATTTT.

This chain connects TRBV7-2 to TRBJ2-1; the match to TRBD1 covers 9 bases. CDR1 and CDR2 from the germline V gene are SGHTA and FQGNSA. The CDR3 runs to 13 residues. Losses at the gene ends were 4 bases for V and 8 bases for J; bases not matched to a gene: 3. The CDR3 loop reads CASSSGTGYEQFF. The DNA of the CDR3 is TGTGCCAGCAGCTCAGGGACAGGGTATGAGCAGTTCTTC.

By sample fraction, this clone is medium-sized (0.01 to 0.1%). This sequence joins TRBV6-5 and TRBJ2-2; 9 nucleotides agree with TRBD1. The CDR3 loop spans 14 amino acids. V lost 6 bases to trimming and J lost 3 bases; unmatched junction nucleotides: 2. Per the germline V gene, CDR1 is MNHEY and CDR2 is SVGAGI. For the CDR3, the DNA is TGTGCCAGCAGAGACAGGGGGGACACCGGGGAGCTGTTTTTT. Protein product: CASRDRGDTGELFF.

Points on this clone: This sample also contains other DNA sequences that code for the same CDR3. This CDR3 reads CASSPGQETQYF. The CDR3 DNA is TGTGCCAGCTCGCCAGGACAGGAGACCCAGTACTTC. The chain is built from TRBV18 and TRBJ2-5; possibly TRBD1 for D (6 bases). The germline gives CDR1 KGHSH, CDR2 LQKENI. V dropped 6 bases and J dropped 5 bases, with 10 bases sitting between them. The CDR3 extends over 12 amino acids.

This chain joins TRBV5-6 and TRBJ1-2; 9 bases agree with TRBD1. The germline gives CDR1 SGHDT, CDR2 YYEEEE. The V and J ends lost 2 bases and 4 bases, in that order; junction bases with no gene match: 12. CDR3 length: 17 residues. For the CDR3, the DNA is TGTGCCAGCAGCTTCTTGGATAGGACAGGGGAGGGCTATGGCTACACCTTC. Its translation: CASSFLDRTGEGYGYTF. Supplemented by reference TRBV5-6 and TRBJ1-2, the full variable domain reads DAGVTQSPTHLIKTRGQQVTLRCSPKSGHDTVSWYQQALGQGPQFIFQYYEEEERQRGNFPDRFSGHQFPNYSSELNVNALLLGDSALYLCASSFLDRTGEGYGYTFGSGTRLTVV.

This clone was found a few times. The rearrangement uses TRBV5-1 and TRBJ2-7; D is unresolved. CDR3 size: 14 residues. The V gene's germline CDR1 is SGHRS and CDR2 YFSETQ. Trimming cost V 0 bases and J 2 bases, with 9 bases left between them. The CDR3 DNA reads TGCGCCAGCAGCTTGGACTTTTTTGCCTACGAGCAGTACTTC. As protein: CASSLDFFAYEQYF.